One and the same sample provided the 9 T cell receptor beta chains below, sequenced in a study of healthy donors' naive CD4 and CD8 T cells. A linear amplification protocol produced the TCR libraries from 450 to 500 ng of total RNA. TCRdb recomputed calls from the reads with MiXCR, one row per CDR3 protein. The sample has approximately 180,000 distinct CDR3 sequences; around 70% are singletons. Sequencing was done on a sample of naive CD4+ and CD8+ T cells sorted from blood, pooled from several donors. These TCRs come from a pool of human donors in good health; the sample pools cells from several healthy donors.

This chain connects TRBV28 to TRBJ2-7, with D unresolved. This CDR3 has 16 amino acids. The germline V and J ends were trimmed by 7 bases and 4 bases, with 23 bases remaining between them. CDR1 is MDHEN and CDR2 is SYDVKM in the germline V gene. In DNA form, the CDR3 reads TGTGCCAGCACCGGCCGGGTCGGACCACTTACATACGAGCAGTACTTC. The encoded protein is CASTGRVGPLTYEQYF.

The J gene is TRBJ2-7, the V gene TRBV29-1, with D possibly being TRBD1 (6 bases). This CDR3 spans 13 amino acids. Germline V gene lookup returns CDR1 SQVTM and CDR2 ANQGSEA. V was cut by 0 bases and J by 3 bases, with 9 bases left in between. The DNA for the CDR3 is TGCAGCGTTGAAGATCGGGACAACTACGAGCAGTACTTC. This codes for CSVEDRDNYEQYF.

This chain joins TRBV29-1 and TRBJ2-7; D is undetermined. Trimming took 0 bases from V and 3 from J, leaving 15 bases between them. Per germline, CDR1 SQVTM and CDR2 ANQGSEA. The CDR3 extends over 15 amino acids. This CDR3 is CSVEDPRRSIYEQYF. CDR3 DNA: TGCAGCGTTGAAGATCCCCGTCGGAGTATCTACGAGCAGTACTTC.

The gene calls are TRBV20-1 and TRBJ1-5; D may be TRBD1 (6 bases). Germline V gene sequence: CDR1 DFQATT, CDR2 SNEGSKA (reference sequence). V was trimmed by 6 bases and J by 3 bases, leaving 18 bases between them. This CDR3 is 15 amino acids long. The CDR3, as DNA: TGCAGTGCCCAGAACAGGGACCTACCCAATCAGCCCCAGCATTTT. Amino acid sequence: CSAQNRDLPNQPQHF.

The rearrangement links TRBV27 to TRBJ2-1; 13 bases map to TRBD2. The CDR3 has 16 amino acids. Trimming removed 2 bases from V and 5 bases from J; junction bases left unmatched: 3. CDR1 is MNHEY, CDR2 SMNVEV, per germline (reference sequence). The CDR3 spells CASSLLGLAGDNEQFF. CDR3 in DNA: TGTGCCAGCAGTTTACTTGGACTAGCGGGAGACAATGAGCAGTTCTTC.

The rearrangement uses TRBV11-2 and TRBJ2-7, with D maybe TRBD1 (5 bases). The CDR3 is 13 residues long. V shed 2 bases and J shed 4 bases, with 9 bases lying between them. In germline, CDR1 is SGHAT, CDR2 FQNNGV. CDR3 sequence reads: CASSLWTRYEQYF. The CDR3 region has the DNA TGTGCCAGCAGCTTATGGACACGATACGAGCAGTACTTC.

The rearrangement uses TRBV28 and TRBJ1-2; D is undetermined. From germline, CDR1 is MDHEN and CDR2 SYDVKM. The CDR3 runs to 11 residues. V was trimmed by 5 bases and J by 7 bases, leaving 8 bases between them. Here the CDR3 reads CASSPGPGYTF. The CDR3, as DNA: TGTGCCAGCAGTCCTGGGCCTGGCTACACCTTC.

The J gene is TRBJ2-1, the V gene TRBV19; D unclear. Germline V gene data show CDR1 as LNHDA and CDR2 as SQIVND (reference sequence). The CDR3 totals 14 residues. Trimming took off 0 bases at V and 5 bases at J, with 8 bases between the two ends. CDR3: CASSIDGPHNEQFF. For the CDR3, the DNA is TGTGCCAGTAGTATAGATGGACCTCACAATGAGCAGTTCTTC.

The chain couples TRBV11-2 to TRBJ2-3; D unclear. The ends were cut back, 0 bases at V and 4 bases at J, with 14 bases in the middle. CDR3 size: 16 residues. Per the germline V gene, CDR1 is SGHAT and CDR2 is FQNNGV. The CDR3 nucleotides are TGTGCCAGCAGCTTAGATCTAAGGAGTAGCCCAGATACGCAGTATTTT. Protein product: CASSLDLRSSPDTQYF.